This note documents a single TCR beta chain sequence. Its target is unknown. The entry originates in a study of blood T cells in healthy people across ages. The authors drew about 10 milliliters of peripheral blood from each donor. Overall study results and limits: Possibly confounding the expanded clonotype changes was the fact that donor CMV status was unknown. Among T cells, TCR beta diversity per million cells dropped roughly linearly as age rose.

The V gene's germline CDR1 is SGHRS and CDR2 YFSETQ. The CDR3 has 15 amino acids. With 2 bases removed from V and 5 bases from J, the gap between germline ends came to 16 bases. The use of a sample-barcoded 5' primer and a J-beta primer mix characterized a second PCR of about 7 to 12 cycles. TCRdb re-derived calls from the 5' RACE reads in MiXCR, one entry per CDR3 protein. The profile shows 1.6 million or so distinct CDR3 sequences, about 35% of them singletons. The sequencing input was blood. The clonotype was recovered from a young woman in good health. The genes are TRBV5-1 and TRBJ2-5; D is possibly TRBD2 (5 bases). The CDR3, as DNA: TGCGCCAGCAGCTTAATTGGAAGCGGTGGGGAGACCCAGTACTTC. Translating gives CASSLIGSGGETQYF.